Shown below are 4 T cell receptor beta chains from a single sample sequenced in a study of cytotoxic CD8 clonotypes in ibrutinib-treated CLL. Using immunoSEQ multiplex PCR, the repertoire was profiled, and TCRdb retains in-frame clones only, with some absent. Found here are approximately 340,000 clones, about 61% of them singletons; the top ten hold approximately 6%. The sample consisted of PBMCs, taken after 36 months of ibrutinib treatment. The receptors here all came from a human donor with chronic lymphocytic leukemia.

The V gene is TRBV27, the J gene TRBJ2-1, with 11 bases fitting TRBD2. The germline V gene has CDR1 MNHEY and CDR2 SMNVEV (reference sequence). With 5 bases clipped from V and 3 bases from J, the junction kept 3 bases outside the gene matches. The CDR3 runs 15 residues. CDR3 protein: CASSLLAGDYNEQFF. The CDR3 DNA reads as TGTGCCAGCAGTCTACTAGCGGGAGACTACAATGAGCAGTTCTTC.

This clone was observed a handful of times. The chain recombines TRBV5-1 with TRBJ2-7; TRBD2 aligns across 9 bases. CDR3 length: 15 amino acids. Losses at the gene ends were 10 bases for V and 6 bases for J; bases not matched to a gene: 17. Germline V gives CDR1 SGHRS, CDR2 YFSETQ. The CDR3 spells CASFAGGSGTGEQYF. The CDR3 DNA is TGCGCCTCCTTTGCGGGAGGGTCAGGTACGGGCGAGCAGTACTTC.

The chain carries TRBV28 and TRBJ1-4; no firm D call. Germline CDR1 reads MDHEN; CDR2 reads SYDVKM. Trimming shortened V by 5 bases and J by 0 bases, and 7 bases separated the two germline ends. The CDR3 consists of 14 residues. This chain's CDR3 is CASSIHATNEKLFF. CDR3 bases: TGTGCCAGCAGTATCCACGCAACTAATGAAAAACTGTTTTTT. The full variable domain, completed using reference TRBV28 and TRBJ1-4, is DVKVTQSSRYLVKRTGEKVFLECVQDMDHENMFWYRQDPGLGLRLIYFSYDVKMKEKGDIPEGYSVSREKKERFSLILESASTNQTSMYLCASSIHATNEKLFFGSGTQLSVL.

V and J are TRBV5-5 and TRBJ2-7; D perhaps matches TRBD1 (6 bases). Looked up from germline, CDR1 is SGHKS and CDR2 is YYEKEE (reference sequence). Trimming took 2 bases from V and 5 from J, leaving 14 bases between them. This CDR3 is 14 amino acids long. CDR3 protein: CASSFSQGLHEQYF. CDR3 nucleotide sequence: TGTGCCAGCAGCTTTAGCCAGGGGCTCCACGAGCAGTACTTC.